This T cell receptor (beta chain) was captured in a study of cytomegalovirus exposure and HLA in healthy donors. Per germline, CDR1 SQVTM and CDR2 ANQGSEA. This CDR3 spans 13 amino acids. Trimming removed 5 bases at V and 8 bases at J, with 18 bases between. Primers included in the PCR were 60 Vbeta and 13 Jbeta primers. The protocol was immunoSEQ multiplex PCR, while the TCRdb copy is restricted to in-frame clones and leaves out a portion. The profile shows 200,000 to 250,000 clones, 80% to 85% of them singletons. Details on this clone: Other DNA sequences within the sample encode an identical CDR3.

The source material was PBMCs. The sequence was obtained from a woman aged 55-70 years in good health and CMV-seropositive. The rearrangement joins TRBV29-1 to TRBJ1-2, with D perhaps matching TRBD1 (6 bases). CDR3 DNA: TGCAGCGTTTTAACGCAGGGGACGTGGGGCTACACCTTC. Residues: CSVLTQGTWGYTF.